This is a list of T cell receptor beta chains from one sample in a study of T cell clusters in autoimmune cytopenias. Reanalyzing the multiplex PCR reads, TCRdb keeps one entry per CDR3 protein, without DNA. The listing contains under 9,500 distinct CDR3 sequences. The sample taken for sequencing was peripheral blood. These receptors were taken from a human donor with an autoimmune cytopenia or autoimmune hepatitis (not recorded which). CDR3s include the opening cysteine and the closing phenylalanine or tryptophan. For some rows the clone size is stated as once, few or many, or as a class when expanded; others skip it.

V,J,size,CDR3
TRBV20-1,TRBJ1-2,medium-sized,CSARPTRGYYGYTF
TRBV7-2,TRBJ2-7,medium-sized,CASSLYSDRTYEQYF
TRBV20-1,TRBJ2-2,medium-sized,CSARREAGGELFF
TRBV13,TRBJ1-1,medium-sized,CASSPGDRGDTEAFF
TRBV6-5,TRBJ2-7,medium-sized,CASSYSPGTSSYEQYF
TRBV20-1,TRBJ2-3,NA,CSGLAVSTDTQYF
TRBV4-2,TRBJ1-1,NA,CASAQTGLSTEAFF
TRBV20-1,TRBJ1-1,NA,CSALNRAFNTEAFF
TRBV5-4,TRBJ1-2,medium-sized,CASSPGNIYGYTF
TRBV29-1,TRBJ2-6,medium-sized,CSVVSGQGGSGANVLTF
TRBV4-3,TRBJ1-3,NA,CASSQDVQPSVGNTIYF
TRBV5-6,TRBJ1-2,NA,CASSSLGALFNYGYTF
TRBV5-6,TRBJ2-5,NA,CASSLGLAGVTETQYF
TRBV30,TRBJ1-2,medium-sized,CAWRKGRNYGYTF
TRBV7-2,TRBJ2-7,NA,CASSLMTPLGSSYEQYF
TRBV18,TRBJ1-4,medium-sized,CASSPLGVESEKLFF
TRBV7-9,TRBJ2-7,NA,CASSLALPPYEQYF
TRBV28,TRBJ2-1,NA,CASHRVGNEQFF
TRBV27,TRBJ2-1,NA,CASSLIPPTLVSDNEQFF
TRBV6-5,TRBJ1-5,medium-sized,CASRPHPGLNQPQHF
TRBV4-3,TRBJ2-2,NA,CASSQTGLAGGPDTGELFF
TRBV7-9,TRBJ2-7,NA,CASSFGRDNEQYF
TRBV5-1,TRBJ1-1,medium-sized,CASSRRNTEAFF
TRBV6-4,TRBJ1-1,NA,CASSENTEAFF
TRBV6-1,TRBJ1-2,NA,CASSEAGGGYGYTF
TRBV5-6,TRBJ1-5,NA,CASSFTGTLNQPQHF
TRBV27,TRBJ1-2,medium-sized,CASSLSGTNYGYTF
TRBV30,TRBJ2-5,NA,CAWIRAETQYF
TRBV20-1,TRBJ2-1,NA,CSGEDSSSSYNEQFF
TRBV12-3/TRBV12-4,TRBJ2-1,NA,CASSGLGTGRYNEQFF
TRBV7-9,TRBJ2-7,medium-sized,CASSFHPSTGEQYF
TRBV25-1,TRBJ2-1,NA,CASSPSESYNEQFF
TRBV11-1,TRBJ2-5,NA,CATTDAYQETQYF
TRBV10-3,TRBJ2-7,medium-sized,CAISGATGAQSSLYEQYF
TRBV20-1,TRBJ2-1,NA,CSARRGGTYNEFF
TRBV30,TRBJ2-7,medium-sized,CAWKATALEQYF
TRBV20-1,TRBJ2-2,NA,CSASWAGGWNTGELFF
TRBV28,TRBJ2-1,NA,CASSPANTYNEQFF
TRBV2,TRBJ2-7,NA,CASSNWEAHEQYF
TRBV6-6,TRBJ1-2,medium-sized,CASSYSYGENYGYTF
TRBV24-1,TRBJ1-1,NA,CATSDSTGTGDTEAFF
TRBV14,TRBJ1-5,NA,CASSQGRPLSNQPQHF
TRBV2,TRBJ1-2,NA,CASGQDYGYTF
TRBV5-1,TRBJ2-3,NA,CASSLDGPTDTQYF
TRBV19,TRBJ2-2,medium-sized,CASSIRGDTGELFF
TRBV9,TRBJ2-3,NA,CASSVEGSGGQADTQYF
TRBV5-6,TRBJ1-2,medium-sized,CASSLGMLGVRYGYTF
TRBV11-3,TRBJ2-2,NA,CASSHRDRGAGELFF
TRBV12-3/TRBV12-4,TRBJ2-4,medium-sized,CASQGWVGNIQYF
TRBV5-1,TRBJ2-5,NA,CASSLVHSQETQYF
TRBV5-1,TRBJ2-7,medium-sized,CASSLFPESSYEQYF
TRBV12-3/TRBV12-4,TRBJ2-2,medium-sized,CASASFGGGTGELFF